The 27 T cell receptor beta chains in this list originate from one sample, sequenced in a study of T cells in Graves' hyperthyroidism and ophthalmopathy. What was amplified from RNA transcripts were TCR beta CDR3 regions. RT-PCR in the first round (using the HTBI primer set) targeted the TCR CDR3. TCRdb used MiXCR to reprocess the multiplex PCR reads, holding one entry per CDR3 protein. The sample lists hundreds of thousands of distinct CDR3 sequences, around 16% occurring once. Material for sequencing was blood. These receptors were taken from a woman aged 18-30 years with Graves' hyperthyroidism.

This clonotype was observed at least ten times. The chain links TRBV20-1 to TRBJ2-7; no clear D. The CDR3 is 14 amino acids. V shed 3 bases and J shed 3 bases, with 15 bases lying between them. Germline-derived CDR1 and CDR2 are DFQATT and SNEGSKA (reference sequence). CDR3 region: CSASPGRGGYEQYF. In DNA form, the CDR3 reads TGCAGTGCTAGCCCCGGAAGAGGCGGCTACGAGCAGTACTTC.

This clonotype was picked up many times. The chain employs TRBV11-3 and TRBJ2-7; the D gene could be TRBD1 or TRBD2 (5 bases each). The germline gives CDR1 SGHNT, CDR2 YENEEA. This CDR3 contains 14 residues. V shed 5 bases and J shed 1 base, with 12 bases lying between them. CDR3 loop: CASSPQGPSYEQYF. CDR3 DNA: TGTGCCAGCAGCCCTCAGGGACCGTCCTACGAGCAGTACTTC.

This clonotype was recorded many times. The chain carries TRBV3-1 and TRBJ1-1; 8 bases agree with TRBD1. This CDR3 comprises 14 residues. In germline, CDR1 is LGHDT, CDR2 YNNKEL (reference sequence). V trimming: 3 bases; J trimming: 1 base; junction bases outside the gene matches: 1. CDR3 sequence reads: CASSQGTGNTEAFF. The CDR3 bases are TGTGCCAGCAGCCAGGGGACAGGGAACACTGAAGCTTTCTTT.

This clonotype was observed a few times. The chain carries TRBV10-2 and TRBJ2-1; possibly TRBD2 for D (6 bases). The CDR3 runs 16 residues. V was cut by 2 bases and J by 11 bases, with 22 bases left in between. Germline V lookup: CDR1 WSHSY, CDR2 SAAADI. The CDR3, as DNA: TGCGCCAGCAGTGAGCCACGAGGGAGGTCTCGGGGGAAGCAGTTCTTC. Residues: CASSEPRGRSRGKQFF.

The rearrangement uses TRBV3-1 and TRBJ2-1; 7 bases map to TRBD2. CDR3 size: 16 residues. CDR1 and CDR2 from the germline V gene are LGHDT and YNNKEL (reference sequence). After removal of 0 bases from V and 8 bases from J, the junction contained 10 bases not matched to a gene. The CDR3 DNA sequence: TGTGCCAGCAGCCAAGATTCTCGGACTAGATACCATGAGCAGTTCTTC. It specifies CASSQDSRTRYHEQFF.

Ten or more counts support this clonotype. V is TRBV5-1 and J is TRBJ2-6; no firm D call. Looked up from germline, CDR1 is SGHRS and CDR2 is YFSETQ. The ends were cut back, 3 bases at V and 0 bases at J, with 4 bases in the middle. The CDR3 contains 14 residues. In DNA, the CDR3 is TGCGCCAGCAGCTCCGGCTCTGGGGCCAACGTCCTGACTTTC. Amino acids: CASSSGSGANVLTF.

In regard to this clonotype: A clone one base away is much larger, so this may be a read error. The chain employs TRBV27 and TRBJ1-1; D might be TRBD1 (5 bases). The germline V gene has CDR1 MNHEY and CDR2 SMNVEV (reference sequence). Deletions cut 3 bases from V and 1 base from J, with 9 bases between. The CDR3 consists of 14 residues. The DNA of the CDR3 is TGTGCCAGCAGTTTCTCGAGGGGGAACACTGAAGCTTTCTTT. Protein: CASSFSRGNTEAFF.

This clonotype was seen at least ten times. The DNA of the CDR3 is TGTGCCAGCAGTGAAGGTCCTCAGACCCAGTACTTC. Translating it yields CASSEGPQTQYF. The chain recombines TRBV2 with TRBJ2-5; no definite D call. With 1 base removed from V and 6 bases from J, the gap between germline ends came to 6 bases. There are 12 residues in the CDR3. CDR1 SNHLY and CDR2 FYNNEI come from the germline V gene.

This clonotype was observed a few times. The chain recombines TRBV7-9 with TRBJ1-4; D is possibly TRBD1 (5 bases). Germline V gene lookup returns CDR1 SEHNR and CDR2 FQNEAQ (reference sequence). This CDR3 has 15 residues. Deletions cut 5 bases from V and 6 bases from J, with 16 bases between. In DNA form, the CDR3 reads TGTGCCAGCAGCGCCCAAGGTGGGGCGGATGAAAAACTGTTTTTT. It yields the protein CASSAQGGADEKLFF.

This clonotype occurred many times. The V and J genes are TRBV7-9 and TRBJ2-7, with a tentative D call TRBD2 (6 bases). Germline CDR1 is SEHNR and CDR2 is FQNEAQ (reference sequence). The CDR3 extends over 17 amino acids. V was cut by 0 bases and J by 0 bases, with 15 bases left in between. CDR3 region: CASSLALGLMNSYEQYF. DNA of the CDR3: TGTGCCAGCAGCTTAGCGTTGGGACTCATGAACTCCTACGAGCAGTACTTC.

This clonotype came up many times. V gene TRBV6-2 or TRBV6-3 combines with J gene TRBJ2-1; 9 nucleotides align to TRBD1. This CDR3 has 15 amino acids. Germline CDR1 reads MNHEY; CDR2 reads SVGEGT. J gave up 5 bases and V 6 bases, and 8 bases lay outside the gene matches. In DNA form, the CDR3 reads TGTGCCAGCAGGCAGGACAGGGGACTTAACAATGAGCAGTTCTTC. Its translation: CASRQDRGLNNEQFF.

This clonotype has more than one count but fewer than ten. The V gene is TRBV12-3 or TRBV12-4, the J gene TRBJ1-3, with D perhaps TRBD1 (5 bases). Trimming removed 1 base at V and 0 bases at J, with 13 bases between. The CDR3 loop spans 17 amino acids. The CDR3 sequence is CASSLGGPGTSGNTIYF. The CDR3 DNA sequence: TGTGCCAGCAGTTTAGGAGGCCCGGGGACCTCTGGAAACACCATATATTTT.

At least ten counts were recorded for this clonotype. The CDR3 sequence is CASSPGQGITEAFF. CDR3 nucleotides: TGTGCCAGCAGTCCGGGACAGGGGATCACTGAAGCTTTCTTT. This chain joins TRBV28 and TRBJ1-1, with 10 bases identical to TRBD1. Germline V gene sequence: CDR1 MDHEN, CDR2 SYDVKM. The CDR3 is 14 residues long. V lost 5 bases, J lost 4 bases, and 4 bases stayed unmatched.

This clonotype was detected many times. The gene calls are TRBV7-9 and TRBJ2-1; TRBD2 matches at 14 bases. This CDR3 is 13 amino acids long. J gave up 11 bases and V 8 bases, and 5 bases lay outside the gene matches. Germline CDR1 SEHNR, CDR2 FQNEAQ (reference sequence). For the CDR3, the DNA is TGTGCCAGCCCTGGACTAGCGGGGGGACAGCAGTTCTTC. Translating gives CASPGLAGGQQFF.

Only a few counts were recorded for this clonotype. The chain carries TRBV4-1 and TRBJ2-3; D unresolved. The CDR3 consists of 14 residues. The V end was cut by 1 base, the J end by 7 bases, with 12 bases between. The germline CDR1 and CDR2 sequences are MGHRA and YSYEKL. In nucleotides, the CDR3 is TGCGCCAGCAGCCAAGGAGTCGATGGAAATACGCAGTATTTT. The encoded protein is CASSQGVDGNTQYF.

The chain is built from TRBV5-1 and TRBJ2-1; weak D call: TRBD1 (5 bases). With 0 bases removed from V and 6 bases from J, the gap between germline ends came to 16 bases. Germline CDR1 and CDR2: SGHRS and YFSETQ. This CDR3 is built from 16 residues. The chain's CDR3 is CASSLATGQTINEQFF. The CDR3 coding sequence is TGCGCCAGCAGCTTGGCCACAGGTCAGACGATCAATGAGCAGTTCTTC.

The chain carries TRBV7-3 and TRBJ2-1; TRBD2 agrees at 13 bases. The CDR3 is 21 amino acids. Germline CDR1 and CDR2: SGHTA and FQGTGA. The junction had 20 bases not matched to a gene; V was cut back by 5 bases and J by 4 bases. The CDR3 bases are TGTGCCAGCAGCCCGATCATACTAGCGGGGGGGATAAAGGGGGAGTACAATGAGCAGTTCTTC. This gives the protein CASSPIILAGGIKGEYNEQFF.

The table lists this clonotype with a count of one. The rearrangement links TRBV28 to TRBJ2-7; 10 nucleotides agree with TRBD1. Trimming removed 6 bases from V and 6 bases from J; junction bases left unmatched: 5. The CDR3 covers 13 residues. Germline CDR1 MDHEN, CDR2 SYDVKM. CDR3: CASRPTGGSEQYF. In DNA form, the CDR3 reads TGTGCCAGCAGGCCGACAGGGGGCTCCGAGCAGTACTTC. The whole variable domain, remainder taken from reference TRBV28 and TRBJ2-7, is DVKVTQSSRYLVKRTGEKVFLECVQDMDHENMFWYRQDPGLGLRLIYFSYDVKMKEKGDIPEGYSVSREKKERFSLILESASTNQTSMYLCASRPTGGSEQYFGPGTRLTVT.

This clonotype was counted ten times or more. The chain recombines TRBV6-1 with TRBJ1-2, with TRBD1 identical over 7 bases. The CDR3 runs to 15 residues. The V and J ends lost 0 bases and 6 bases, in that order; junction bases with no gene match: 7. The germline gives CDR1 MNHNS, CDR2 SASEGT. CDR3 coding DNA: TGTGCCAGCAGTGAAGCAGACAGGGAGATTAATGGCTACACCTTC. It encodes CASSEADREINGYTF.

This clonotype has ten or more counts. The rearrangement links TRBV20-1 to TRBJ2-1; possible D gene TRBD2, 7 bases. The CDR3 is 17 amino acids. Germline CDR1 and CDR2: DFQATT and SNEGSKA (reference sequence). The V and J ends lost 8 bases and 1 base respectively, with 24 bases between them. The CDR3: CSSTGWGGLKSYNEQFF. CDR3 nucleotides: TGCAGTTCGACGGGGTGGGGGGGCCTTAAGTCCTACAATGAGCAGTTCTTC.

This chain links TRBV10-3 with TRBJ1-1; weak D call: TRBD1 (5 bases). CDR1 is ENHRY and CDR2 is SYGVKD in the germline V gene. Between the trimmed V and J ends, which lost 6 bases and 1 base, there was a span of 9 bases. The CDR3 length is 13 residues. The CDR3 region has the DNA TGTGCCATCAGGAATGGGGCGAACACTGAAGCTTTCTTT. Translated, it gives CAIRNGANTEAFF.

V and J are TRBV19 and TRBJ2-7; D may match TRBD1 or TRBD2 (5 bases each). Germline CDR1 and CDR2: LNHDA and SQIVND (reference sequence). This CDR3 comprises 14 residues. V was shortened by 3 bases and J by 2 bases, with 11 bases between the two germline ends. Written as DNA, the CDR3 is TGTGCCAGTAGTATCCTGGGACGGACCTACGAGCAGTACTTC. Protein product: CASSILGRTYEQYF. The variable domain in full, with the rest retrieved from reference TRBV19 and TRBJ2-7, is DGGITQSPKYLFRKEGQNVTLSCEQNLNHDAMYWYRQDPGQGLRLIYYSQIVNDFQKGDIAEGYSVSREKKESFPLTVTSAQKNPTAFYLCASSILGRTYEQYFGPGTRLTVT.

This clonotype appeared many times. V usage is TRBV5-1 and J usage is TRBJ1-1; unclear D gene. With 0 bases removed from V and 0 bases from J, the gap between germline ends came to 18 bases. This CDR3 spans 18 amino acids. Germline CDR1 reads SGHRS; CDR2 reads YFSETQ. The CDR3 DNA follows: TGCGCCAGCAGCTTGGGCTGGACGACAAAACAGATGAACACTGAAGCTTTCTTT. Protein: CASSLGWTTKQMNTEAFF.

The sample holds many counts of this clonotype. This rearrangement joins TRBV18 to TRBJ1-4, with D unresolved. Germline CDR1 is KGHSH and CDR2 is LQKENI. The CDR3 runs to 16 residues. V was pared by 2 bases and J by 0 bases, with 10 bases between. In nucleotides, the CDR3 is TGTGCCAGCTCACCAAGTTCGAGACCAACTAATGAAAAACTGTTTTTT. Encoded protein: CASSPSSRPTNEKLFF.

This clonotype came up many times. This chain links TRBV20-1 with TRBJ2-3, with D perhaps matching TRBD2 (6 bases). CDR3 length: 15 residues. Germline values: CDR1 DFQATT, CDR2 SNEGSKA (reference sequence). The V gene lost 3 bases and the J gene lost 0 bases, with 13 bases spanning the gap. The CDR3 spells CSARVLGSSTDTQYF. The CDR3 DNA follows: TGCAGTGCTAGGGTTCTCGGGAGTAGCACAGATACGCAGTATTTT.

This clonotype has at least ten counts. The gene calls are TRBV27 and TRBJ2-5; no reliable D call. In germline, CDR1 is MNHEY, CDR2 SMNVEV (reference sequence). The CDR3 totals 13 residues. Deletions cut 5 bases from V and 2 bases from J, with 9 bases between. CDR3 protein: CASSRSEQETQYF. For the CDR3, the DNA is TGTGCCAGCAGTAGGTCGGAGCAAGAGACCCAGTACTTC.

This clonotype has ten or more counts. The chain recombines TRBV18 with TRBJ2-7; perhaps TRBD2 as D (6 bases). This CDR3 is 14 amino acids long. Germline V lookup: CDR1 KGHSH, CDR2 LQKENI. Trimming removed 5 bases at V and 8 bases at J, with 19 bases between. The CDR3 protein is CASSAGGRSMKQYF. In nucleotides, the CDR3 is TGTGCCAGCTCAGCCGGGGGACGGAGCATGAAGCAGTACTTC.